The clone carrying this T cell receptor beta chain was seen once. The table came from immunoSEQ multiplex PCR; TCRdb's copy has only in-frame clones and leaves some out. The sample lists under 500,000 clones, 70% to 90% seen once, with 1.5% to 2% in the top ten. The data were taken from a study of blood T cell repertoires in COVID-19. The CDR3 has 15 residues. Germline V CDR1 and CDR2: SEHNR, FQNEAQ (reference sequence). J lost 2 bases, V lost 1 base, and 5 bases had no gene match. Sequenced sample: PBMCs or T cells enriched from blood (not recorded which). The V gene is TRBV7-9, the J gene TRBJ2-7; TRBD1 aligns across 7 bases. The TCR sequence derives from a woman under 30 with acute COVID-19. The CDR3 region is CASSLVGQGAYEQYF. For the CDR3, the DNA is TGTGCCAGCAGCTTAGTCGGGCAGGGGGCCTACGAGCAGTACTTC.